Each of the 2 T cell receptor beta chains below was sequenced from the same sample in a study of early T cells in non-severe SARS-CoV-2 infection. TCRdb reprocessed the 5' RACE reads via MiXCR and lists one record per CDR3 protein. The sample comprises 40,000 to 55,000 distinct CDR3 sequences, 8.5% to 10% of which are singletons, and roughly 8% rests with the top ten. Source material: whole blood. These receptors were obtained from an adult who was a healthcare worker with PCR-confirmed SARS-CoV-2 infection or an uninfected control (not recorded which).

V gene TRBV20-1 combines with J gene TRBJ1-1; D call uncertain. CDR1 DFQATT and CDR2 SNEGSKA come from the germline V gene (reference sequence). The V and J ends lost 3 bases and 4 bases respectively, with 12 bases between them. The CDR3 has 13 amino acids. The DNA of the CDR3 is TGCAGTGCTAGTAGTTGGGAGAGCACTGAAGCTTTCTTT. The encoded protein is CSASSWESTEAFF.

This clonotype was counted between two and nine times. This chain uses TRBV30 with TRBJ1-1; 7 bases are shared with TRBD1. The V segment lost 7 bases and the J segment 2 bases; nucleotides outside the gene matches: 7. The CDR3 has 13 residues. Germline loops: CDR1 GTSNPN, CDR2 SVGIG (reference sequence). DNA of the CDR3: TGTGCCTACGCGGACAGGAGAAACACTGAAGCTTTCTTT. Its translation: CAYADRRNTEAFF.